These 2 T cell receptor beta chains share one sample of origin, sequenced in a study of T cell clonality in common variable immunodeficiency. Method: immunoSEQ multiplex PCR; TCRdb's copy keeps in-frame clones and lacks some. The sample yields 40,000 or so clones, without any singletons. Specimen: peripheral blood mononuclear cells. Receptors originate from a person aged 18 to 69 in good health.

Note on this clone: The read ends 3 residues shy of where the CDR3 ends; the end is completed using the germline J gene. V and J are TRBV7-6 and TRBJ1-1, with a weak D call TRBD1 (5 bases). The CDR3 runs 13 residues. Looked up from germline, CDR1 is SGHVS and CDR2 is FNYEAQ. The sequenced CDR3 bases are TGTGCCAGCAGCAGAGGGACTTCCAATGAG. Translated, it gives CASSRGTSNE. The full CDR3 reads CASSRGTSNEAFF.

Notes on this clone: The CDR3 is cut off 3 residues early in the read; its end comes from the germline J gene. V usage is TRBV20-1 and J usage is TRBJ2-7; D possibly corresponds to TRBD2 (5 bases). CDR1 DFQATT and CDR2 SNEGSKA come from the germline V gene (reference sequence). The CDR3 has 12 residues. The V and J ends lost 6 bases and 6 bases respectively, with 15 bases between them. The CDR3 sequence: CSAPLDRGEQYF. The CDR3 DNA, read in part, is TGCAGTGCCCCTCTAGATCGGGGCGAG.